The 11 T cell receptor beta chains reported below all come from one sample, sequenced in a study of blood T cells in healthy people across ages. A J-beta primer mix and a sample-barcoded 5' primer were used in a second PCR of roughly 6 to 12 cycles. TCRdb redid the calling of the 5' RACE reads with MiXCR, one entry per CDR3 protein. The sample lists 980,000 or so distinct CDR3 sequences; roughly 50% were seen once. The sequencing sample was made of blood. All receptors come from a man younger than 40 in good health.

This rearrangement joins TRBV2 to TRBJ2-1; 9 bases line up with TRBD2. The CDR3 covers 12 residues. V dropped 3 bases and J dropped 15; count of bases not matched to a gene: 6. The germline V gene encodes CDR1 SNHLY and CDR2 FYNNEI. CDR3 loop: CASSDEAGGTFF. The DNA for the CDR3 is TGTGCCAGCAGTGACGAAGCGGGGGGAACGTTCTTC.

The chain has TRBV5-1 and TRBJ2-1; 11 positions agree with TRBD1. Per germline, CDR1 SGHRS and CDR2 YFSETQ. Unmatched junction bases numbered 4, after V lost 1 base and J lost 4 bases. The CDR3 is 16 residues long. Written as DNA, the CDR3 is TGCGCCAGCAGCTTGACCGGACAGGGGGCTTACAATGAGCAGTTCTTC. Protein sequence: CASSLTGQGAYNEQFF.

V and J are TRBV11-2 and TRBJ2-1; 9 positions match TRBD2. The CDR3 length is 15 residues. Germline V gives CDR1 SGHAT, CDR2 FQNNGV. V gave up 5 bases and J gave up 4 bases; unmatched junction bases: 6. This CDR3 is CASSPSGALYNEQFF. CDR3 nucleotides: TGTGCCAGCAGCCCTAGCGGGGCCCTGTACAATGAGCAGTTCTTC.

V and J are TRBV9 and TRBJ2-3; no clear D. Trimming stripped 4 bases from V and 6 bases from J, with 15 bases between. The CDR3 covers 14 residues. The germline V gene encodes CDR1 SGDLS and CDR2 YYNGEE. The CDR3 DNA reads TGTGCCAGCAGCCAACTGGACCCCACGGATACGCAGTATTTT. Protein product: CASSQLDPTDTQYF.

The chain recombines TRBV27 with TRBJ2-7; 9 positions agree with TRBD1. This CDR3 region has 14 residues. Germline assignment: CDR1 MNHEY and CDR2 SMNVEV (reference sequence). V lost 3 bases and J lost 5; bases outside the gene matches: 5. The CDR3 spells CASSFGTGSNEQYF. CDR3 nucleotides: TGTGCCAGCAGTTTTGGGACAGGGTCCAACGAGCAGTACTTC.

This clonotype was observed a handful of times. This rearrangement joins TRBV4-3 to TRBJ1-2, with D maybe TRBD1 (5 bases). In germline, CDR1 is LGHNA, CDR2 YSLEER. The CDR3 has 13 residues. Trimming took 2 bases from V and 7 from J, leaving 11 bases between them. The chain's CDR3 is CASSQQGDSGYTF. CDR3 nucleotide sequence: TGCGCCAGCAGCCAACAGGGCGATTCTGGCTACACCTTC.

This clonotype showed up just once. The chain has TRBV27 and TRBJ2-5, with D unclear. The J call may be wrong; the DNA end is better matched by TRBJ2-7. This CDR3 spans 14 amino acids. The V gene's germline CDR1 is MNHEY and CDR2 SMNVEV (reference sequence). The DNA of the CDR3 is TGTGCCAGCAGTTTAAGAGGCAGCCACTACGAGCAGTACTTC. Protein product: CASSLRGSHYEQYF.

The chain has TRBV6-1 and TRBJ1-2; TRBD1 matches 8 bases. The V and J ends lost 5 bases and 4 bases, in that order; junction bases with no gene match: 9. CDR1 and CDR2 from the germline V gene are MNHNS and SASEGT. The CDR3 is made up of 15 amino acids. The CDR3 spells CASSPSGQGAYGYTF. The CDR3 DNA reads TGTGCCAGCAGTCCTTCGGGGCAGGGGGCCTATGGCTACACCTTC.

This sequence joins TRBV7-2 and TRBJ2-3; D is unresolved. This CDR3 comprises 14 residues. Per the germline V gene, CDR1 is SGHTA and CDR2 is FQGNSA. The V end lost 2 bases, the J end lost 2 bases, and 8 bases lay between the germline ends. The CDR3 is CASSLSRVTDTQYF. CDR3 DNA sequence: TGTGCCAGCAGCTTATCCCGGGTCACAGATACGCAGTATTTT.

Regarding this clonotype: A read error may explain this, as a much larger clone is one base away. The V gene is TRBV4-3, the J gene TRBJ2-5, with no clear D. The DNA end is a closer match to TRBJ2-7, so the J assignment may be wrong. This CDR3 contains 15 residues. The germline gives CDR1 LGHNA, CDR2 YSLEER. CDR3 nucleotides: TGCGCCAGCAGCAAAGATCGAGGAGTTGGTGGCGAGCAGTACTTC. Protein product: CASSKDRGVGGEQYF.

This chain connects TRBV28 to TRBJ2-1, with a weak D call TRBD1 (5 bases). The germline CDR1 and CDR2 sequences are MDHEN and SYDVKM. V was clipped by 4 bases and J by 2 bases, with 12 bases between them. This CDR3 is built from 15 residues. The CDR3 reads CASSSTAQAYNEQFF. CDR3 bases: TGTGCCAGCAGTTCCACCGCACAGGCCTACAATGAGCAGTTCTTC.